These T cell receptor beta chains were read from a single sample in a study of ipilimumab plus nivolumab after autologous stem cell transplantation. TCRdb's table, derived via immunoSEQ multiplex PCR, lists solely in-frame clones and lacks some. The sample includes about 20,000 clones, 70% to 80% seen only once; the top ten take around a fifth. The sample was PBMCs, taken in a trial of ipilimumab plus nivolumab as post-transplant consolidation. These receptors all stem from a male donor with diffuse large B-cell lymphoma. CDR3s include the opening cysteine and the closing phenylalanine or tryptophan. The order of the fields is CDR3 DNA, CDR3 protein, clone size, D gene, J gene, V gene. A D gene is named only where the DNA matches it firmly. The size entry is marked missing in some rows and otherwise reads once, few, many or a size class.

cdr3_nt: TGCAGCGTTGGGGCAGGGGATCAGCCCCAGCATTTT; cdr3_aa: CSVGAGDQPQHF; clone_size: .; d_call: .; j_call: TRBJ1-5; v_call: TRBV29-1
cdr3_nt: TGTGCCAGCAGCTTAGTGGGGCGACAAGAGACCCAGTACTTC; cdr3_aa: CASSLVGRQETQYF; clone_size: .; d_call: .; j_call: TRBJ2-5; v_call: TRBV7-9
cdr3_nt: TGTGCCAGCAGCTCGGCTCATTTCACAGATACGCAGTATTTT; cdr3_aa: CASSSAHFTDTQYF; clone_size: few; d_call: .; j_call: TRBJ2-3; v_call: TRBV11-3
cdr3_nt: TGCGCCAGCAGCCTGGCGCCGGTCGGACAGCCCCAGCATTTT; cdr3_aa: CASSLAPVGQPQHF; clone_size: .; d_call: .; j_call: TRBJ1-5; v_call: TRBV4-3
cdr3_nt: TGCGCCAGCAGCTTGGGCGACCTCGAGGAGACCCAGTACTTC; cdr3_aa: CASSLGDLEETQYF; clone_size: .; d_call: .; j_call: TRBJ2-5; v_call: TRBV5-1
cdr3_nt: TGTGCCAGCAGCCCTCCGGGACTAGCGAACAATGAGCAGTTCTTC; cdr3_aa: CASSPPGLANNEQFF; clone_size: .; d_call: TRBD2; j_call: TRBJ2-1; v_call: TRBV5-4
cdr3_nt: TGTGCCAGTAGTATCCTATCTGGGGCCAACGTCCTGACTTTC; cdr3_aa: CASSILSGANVLTF; clone_size: .; d_call: .; j_call: TRBJ2-6; v_call: TRBV19
cdr3_nt: TGCGCCAGCAGCTTAATCGAGCTCGGGAACAATGAGCAGTTCTTC; cdr3_aa: CASSLIELGNNEQFF; clone_size: .; d_call: .; j_call: TRBJ2-1; v_call: TRBV5-1
cdr3_nt: TGTGCCAGTAGTACATTCATCTTAGATACGCAGTATTTT; cdr3_aa: CASSTFILDTQYF; clone_size: .; d_call: .; j_call: TRBJ2-3; v_call: TRBV19
cdr3_nt: TGTGCCAGCAGTCCGACCGGGACAGCCAATTCACCCCTCCACTTT; cdr3_aa: CASSPTGTANSPLHF; clone_size: few; d_call: TRBD1; j_call: TRBJ1-6; v_call: TRBV7-9
cdr3_nt: TGTGCCAGCAGTTGGCCGGGACAGATTTCCTACGAGCAGTACTTC; cdr3_aa: CASSWPGQISYEQYF; clone_size: .; d_call: TRBD1; j_call: TRBJ2-7; v_call: TRBV28
cdr3_nt: TGTGCCAGTAGAAGGGAAGATAATGAAAAACTGTTTTTT; cdr3_aa: CASRREDNEKLFF; clone_size: .; d_call: .; j_call: TRBJ1-4; v_call: TRBV19
cdr3_nt: TGCAGCGTTGACAGGCTTAATGAAAAACTGTTTTTT; cdr3_aa: CSVDRLNEKLFF; clone_size: .; d_call: .; j_call: TRBJ1-4; v_call: TRBV29-1
cdr3_nt: TGTGCCAGCAGCTTGGTGCAGGGCAATGAGCAGTTCTTC; cdr3_aa: CASSLVQGNEQFF; clone_size: .; d_call: .; j_call: TRBJ2-1; v_call: TRBV11-1
cdr3_nt: TGTGCCAGCAGCTTAGGGCACACAGATACGCAGTATTTT; cdr3_aa: CASSLGHTDTQYF; clone_size: .; d_call: .; j_call: TRBJ2-3; v_call: TRBV7-6
cdr3_nt: TGCAGCGTGGACGGGGTGGGGCCTAGCGGGGGGACCAGCCAAGAGACCCAGTACTTC; cdr3_aa: CSVDGVGPSGGTSQETQYF; clone_size: .; d_call: TRBD2; j_call: TRBJ2-5; v_call: TRBV29-1
cdr3_nt: TGCAGCGTTAAGGGACAGGGACCCTACGAGCAGTACTTC; cdr3_aa: CSVKGQGPYEQYF; clone_size: .; d_call: TRBD1; j_call: TRBJ2-7; v_call: TRBV29-1
cdr3_nt: TGCGCCAGCAGCCCCGGACTGGGGACTGAAGCTTTCTTT; cdr3_aa: CASSPGLGTEAFF; clone_size: .; d_call: .; j_call: TRBJ1-1; v_call: TRBV5-1
cdr3_nt: TGTGCCAGTGGCCAGGGGGGCTACGAGCAGTACTTC; cdr3_aa: CASGQGGYEQYF; clone_size: .; d_call: .; j_call: TRBJ2-7; v_call: TRBV19
cdr3_nt: TGTGCCAGCAGTGTGGTACAGGGGGCGTATGAGCAGTTCTTC; cdr3_aa: CASSVVQGAYEQFF; clone_size: .; d_call: TRBD1; j_call: TRBJ2-1; v_call: TRBV25-1
cdr3_nt: TGTGCCAGCAGCCAACAACAGGGGGCTGTGGAGACCCAGTACTTC; cdr3_aa: CASSQQQGAVETQYF; clone_size: .; d_call: TRBD1; j_call: TRBJ2-5; v_call: TRBV4-2
cdr3_nt: TGTGCCAGCAGCACCGGGACGTCCTCGGGAAACACCATATATTTT; cdr3_aa: CASSTGTSSGNTIYF; clone_size: .; d_call: .; j_call: TRBJ1-3; v_call: TRBV5-5